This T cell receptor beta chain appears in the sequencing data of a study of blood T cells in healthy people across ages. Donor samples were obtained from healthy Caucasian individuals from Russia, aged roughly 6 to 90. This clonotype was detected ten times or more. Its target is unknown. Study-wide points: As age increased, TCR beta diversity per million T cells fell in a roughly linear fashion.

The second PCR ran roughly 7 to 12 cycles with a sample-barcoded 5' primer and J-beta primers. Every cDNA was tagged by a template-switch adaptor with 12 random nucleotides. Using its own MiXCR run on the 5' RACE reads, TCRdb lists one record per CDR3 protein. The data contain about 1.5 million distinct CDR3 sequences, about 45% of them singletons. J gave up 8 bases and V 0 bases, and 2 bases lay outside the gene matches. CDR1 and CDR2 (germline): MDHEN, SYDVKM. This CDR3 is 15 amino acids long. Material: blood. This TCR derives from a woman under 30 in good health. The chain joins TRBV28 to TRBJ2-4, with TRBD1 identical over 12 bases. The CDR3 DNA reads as TGTGCCAGCAGTTTATGGGGGACAGGGGGCTACATTCAGTACTTC. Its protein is CASSLWGTGGYIQYF.